A selection of T cell receptor beta chains follows, all from one sample in a study of cytomegalovirus exposure and HLA in healthy donors. The method was immunoSEQ multiplex PCR; TCRdb's version includes in-frame clones alone and lacks a portion of them. The profile shows around 120,000 clones, more than 75% of them singletons. Material: PBMCs. The source is a man younger than 35 in good health and CMV-seronegative. The CDR3 runs from the conserved cysteine through the conserved F or W. The D gene is left open where the match is weak. The listing skips clone size in some rows; elsewhere it reads once, few, many or a size class.

clone_size: NA; d_call: TRBD2; v_call: TRBV27; j_call: TRBJ2-1; cdr3_aa: CASSLGSSGNSYNEQFF; cdr3_nt: TGTGCCAGCAGTTTAGGATCAAGCGGGAATTCCTACAATGAGCAGTTCTTC
clone_size: few; d_call: NA; v_call: TRBV10-2; j_call: TRBJ1-1; cdr3_aa: CASSESAPLGGLNTEAFF; cdr3_nt: TGCGCCAGCAGTGAGTCGGCCCCCCTGGGGGGGCTGAACACTGAAGCTTTCTTT
clone_size: NA; d_call: NA; v_call: TRBV4-2; j_call: TRBJ1-5; cdr3_aa: CASSQVAAVRDQPQHF; cdr3_nt: TGTGCCAGCAGCCAAGTAGCGGCCGTACGTGATCAGCCCCAGCATTTT
clone_size: NA; d_call: TRBD2; v_call: TRBV6-5; j_call: TRBJ2-7; cdr3_aa: CASSVSGISYEQYF; cdr3_nt: TGTGCCAGCAGTGTAAGCGGGATCTCCTACGAGCAGTACTTC
clone_size: NA; d_call: TRBD2; v_call: TRBV30; j_call: TRBJ2-5; cdr3_aa: CACGGAGETQYF; cdr3_nt: TGTGCCTGCGGGGGGGCCGGGGAGACCCAGTACTTC
clone_size: NA; d_call: TRBD1; v_call: TRBV15; j_call: TRBJ1-2; cdr3_aa: CATRNPGQPYGYTF; cdr3_nt: TGTGCCACCAGAAACCCGGGACAGCCCTATGGCTACACCTTC
clone_size: NA; d_call: NA; v_call: TRBV5-1; j_call: TRBJ2-7; cdr3_aa: CASSPLRPRGEQYF; cdr3_nt: TGCGCCAGCAGCCCGCTCCGGCCCCGCGGCGAGCAGTACTTC
clone_size: NA; d_call: NA; v_call: TRBV29-1; j_call: TRBJ1-5; cdr3_aa: CSVGMAQGGQPQHF; cdr3_nt: TGCAGCGTTGGAATGGCCCAGGGCGGTCAGCCCCAGCATTTT
clone_size: NA; d_call: TRBD1; v_call: TRBV25-1; j_call: TRBJ2-7; cdr3_aa: CASSGTGSSTRQYF; cdr3_nt: TGTGCCAGCAGTGGGACAGGGAGTTCTACGAGGCAGTACTTC
clone_size: NA; d_call: NA; v_call: TRBV18; j_call: TRBJ1-3; cdr3_aa: CASRRYSGNTIYF; cdr3_nt: TGTGCCAGTCGGAGGTATTCTGGAAACACCATATATTTT
clone_size: NA; d_call: TRBD2; v_call: TRBV18; j_call: TRBJ2-3; cdr3_aa: CASSPGLAKDTQYF; cdr3_nt: TGTGCCAGCTCACCGGGACTAGCGAAGGATACGCAGTATTTT
clone_size: NA; d_call: TRBD1; v_call: TRBV30; j_call: TRBJ2-7; cdr3_aa: CAWRKRQGFYEQYF; cdr3_nt: TGTGCCTGGAGAAAAAGACAGGGTTTCTACGAGCAGTACTTC
clone_size: NA; d_call: TRBD1; v_call: TRBV5-8; j_call: TRBJ2-7; cdr3_aa: CASSLVRDRSYEQYF; cdr3_nt: TGTGCCAGCAGCTTGGTCCGGGACAGGTCCTACGAGCAGTACTTC
clone_size: NA; d_call: NA; v_call: TRBV7-9; j_call: TRBJ1-2; cdr3_aa: CASSPGQNYGYTF; cdr3_nt: TGTGCCAGCAGCCCTGGACAGAACTATGGCTACACCTTC
clone_size: NA; d_call: NA; v_call: TRBV7-6; j_call: TRBJ2-7; cdr3_aa: CASSLRGGEQYF; cdr3_nt: TGTGCCAGCAGCTTACGAGGGGGCGAGCAGTACTTC
clone_size: NA; d_call: TRBD1; v_call: TRBV9; j_call: TRBJ2-7; cdr3_aa: CASSGGPGTGSYEQYF; cdr3_nt: TGTGCCAGCAGCGGAGGCCCCGGGACAGGGTCCTACGAGCAGTACTTC
clone_size: NA; d_call: TRBD2; v_call: TRBV2; j_call: TRBJ2-3; cdr3_aa: CASNGEASGSGDTQYF; cdr3_nt: TGTGCCAGCAACGGTGAGGCTAGCGGGAGTGGAGATACGCAGTATTTT
clone_size: NA; d_call: TRBD1; v_call: TRBV6-5; j_call: TRBJ2-1; cdr3_aa: CASRQSRQGSNEQFF; cdr3_nt: TGTGCCAGCAGACAGTCTCGACAGGGGTCCAATGAGCAGTTCTTC
clone_size: once; d_call: NA; v_call: TRBV9; j_call: TRBJ2-7; cdr3_aa: CASSVVSLGEQYF; cdr3_nt: TGTGCCAGCAGCGTAGTTAGCCTAGGCGAGCAGTACTTC
clone_size: NA; d_call: TRBD2; v_call: TRBV2; j_call: TRBJ2-4; cdr3_aa: CASHLAGGSGGQYF; cdr3_nt: TGTGCCAGCCACTTAGCGGGAGGGTCCGGGGGTCAGTACTTC
clone_size: NA; d_call: NA; v_call: TRBV30; j_call: TRBJ2-2; cdr3_aa: CAWSVEGELFF; cdr3_nt: TGTGCCTGGAGTGTGGAGGGGGAGCTGTTTTTT
clone_size: NA; d_call: NA; v_call: TRBV6-5; j_call: TRBJ1-5; cdr3_aa: CASSSPADNQPQHF; cdr3_nt: TGTGCCAGCAGTTCGCCCGCGGACAATCAGCCCCAGCATTTT
clone_size: NA; d_call: TRBD2; v_call: TRBV30; j_call: TRBJ2-2; cdr3_aa: CAWSGLAGGTGELFF; cdr3_nt: TGTGCCTGGAGCGGTTTAGCGGGAGGAACCGGGGAGCTGTTTTTT
clone_size: NA; d_call: NA; v_call: TRBV15; j_call: TRBJ2-4; cdr3_aa: CATSRDGTFGQNIQYF; cdr3_nt: TGTGCCACCAGCAGAGATGGAACATTTGGGCAAAACATTCAGTACTTC
clone_size: NA; d_call: TRBD2; v_call: TRBV7-9; j_call: TRBJ2-2; cdr3_aa: CASSPIGEGLYVGTGELFF; cdr3_nt: TGTGCCAGCAGCCCAATCGGGGAGGGTCTATACGTGGGCACCGGGGAGCTGTTTTTT
clone_size: NA; d_call: NA; v_call: TRBV7-8; j_call: TRBJ1-4; cdr3_aa: CASSLESNGRGREKLFF; cdr3_nt: TGTGCCAGCAGCTTAGAGAGTAACGGCCGAGGGCGGGAAAAACTGTTTTTT
clone_size: NA; d_call: TRBD1; v_call: TRBV7-9; j_call: TRBJ1-2; cdr3_aa: CASSSGQFYGYTF; cdr3_nt: TGTGCCAGCAGCTCGGGACAGTTCTATGGCTACACCTTC
clone_size: NA; d_call: TRBD2; v_call: TRBV29-1; j_call: TRBJ2-3; cdr3_aa: CSGSTSGISTDTQYF; cdr3_nt: TGCAGCGGATCCACTAGCGGGATCAGCACAGATACGCAGTATTTT
clone_size: NA; d_call: NA; v_call: TRBV7-8; j_call: TRBJ1-5; cdr3_aa: CASSLVIEPQHF; cdr3_nt: TGTGCCAGCAGCTTGGTGATAGAGCCCCAGCATTTT
clone_size: NA; d_call: NA; v_call: TRBV7-8; j_call: TRBJ2-2; cdr3_aa: CASSFEANTGELFF; cdr3_nt: TGTGCCAGCAGCTTTGAGGCGAACACCGGGGAGCTGTTTTTT
clone_size: NA; d_call: NA; v_call: TRBV6-1; j_call: TRBJ2-6; cdr3_aa: CASSVVTRVSGANVLTF; cdr3_nt: TGTGCCAGCAGTGTGGTAACCAGGGTCTCAGGGGCCAACGTCCTGACTTTC
clone_size: NA; d_call: TRBD2; v_call: TRBV7-2; j_call: TRBJ2-3; cdr3_aa: CASSPRLAGATDTQYF; cdr3_nt: TGTGCCAGCAGCCCGCGACTAGCGGGGGCCACAGATACGCAGTATTTT
clone_size: NA; d_call: TRBD1; v_call: TRBV5-6; j_call: TRBJ2-5; cdr3_aa: CASNSPGQGEETQYF; cdr3_nt: TGTGCCAGCAATTCACCCGGACAGGGCGAAGAGACCCAGTACTTC
clone_size: NA; d_call: NA; v_call: TRBV7-9; j_call: TRBJ2-1; cdr3_aa: CASSLANNWEQFF; cdr3_nt: TGTGCCAGCAGCTTAGCGAATAACTGGGAGCAGTTCTTC
clone_size: NA; d_call: TRBD1; v_call: TRBV6-1; j_call: TRBJ1-6; cdr3_aa: CATEQGARNSPLHF; cdr3_nt: TGTGCCACAGAACAGGGGGCGAGGAATTCACCCCTCCACTTT
clone_size: NA; d_call: TRBD2; v_call: TRBV19; j_call: TRBJ2-1; cdr3_aa: CASSTIAGAPYNEQFF; cdr3_nt: TGTGCCAGTAGTACTATAGCGGGAGCACCCTACAATGAGCAGTTCTTC